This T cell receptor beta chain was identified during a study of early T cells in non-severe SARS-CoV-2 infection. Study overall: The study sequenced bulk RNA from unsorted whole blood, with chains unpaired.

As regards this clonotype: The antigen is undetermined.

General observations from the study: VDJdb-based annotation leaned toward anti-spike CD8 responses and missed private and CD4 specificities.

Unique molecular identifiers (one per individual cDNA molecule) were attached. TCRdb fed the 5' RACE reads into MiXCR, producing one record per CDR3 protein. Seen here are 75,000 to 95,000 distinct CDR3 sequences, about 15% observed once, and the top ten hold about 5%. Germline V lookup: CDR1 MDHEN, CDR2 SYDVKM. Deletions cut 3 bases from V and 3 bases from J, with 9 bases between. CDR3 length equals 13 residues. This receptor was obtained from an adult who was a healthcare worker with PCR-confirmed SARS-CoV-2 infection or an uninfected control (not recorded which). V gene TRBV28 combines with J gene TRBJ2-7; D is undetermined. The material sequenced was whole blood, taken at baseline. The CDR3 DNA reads TGTGCCAGCAGTTTGGGCGGCTACTACGAGCAGTACTTC. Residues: CASSLGGYYEQYF.